The 15 T cell receptor beta chains in this list originate from one sample, sequenced in a study of shared clonotypes between healthy human individuals. The table came from immunoSEQ multiplex PCR; TCRdb's copy has only in-frame clones and leaves some out. The sample carries hundreds of thousands of clones, roughly 72% recorded once. Input material: PBMCs. These TCRs come from a woman aged 40 to 50 in good health. Some clones in this sample may be carry-over from other donors' samples.

This chain connects TRBV6-5 to TRBJ2-1; 8 nucleotides line up with TRBD2. The V gene's germline CDR1 is MNHEY and CDR2 SVGAGI. The CDR3 contains 14 residues. Trimming cost V 6 bases and J 4 bases; bases outside gene matches: 5. The CDR3 loop reads CASSWRGAYNEQFF. The CDR3 DNA is TGTGCCAGCAGCTGGCGGGGGGCTTACAATGAGCAGTTCTTC.

To note about this clone: The same CDR3 also results from other DNA sequences found in this sample. This chain uses TRBV29-1 with TRBJ2-5; D unresolved. V lost 4 bases and J 2 bases, leaving 8 bases between the germline ends. The CDR3 covers 12 residues. Germline V gene sequence: CDR1 SQVTM, CDR2 ANQGSEA. CDR3 loop: CSVATAQETQYF. DNA for the CDR3: TGCAGCGTTGCCACAGCACAAGAGACCCAGTACTTC.

This chain uses TRBV7-2 with TRBJ1-5; D possibly corresponds to TRBD1 (5 bases). V was clipped by 3 bases and J by 2 bases, with 20 bases between them. The germline V gene has CDR1 SGHTA and CDR2 FQGNSA. The CDR3 sequence is 18 residues long. CDR3 coding DNA: TGTGCCAGCAGCTTGCGTGGGGGTGGGGGAGTTGGCAATCAGCCCCAGCATTTT. Protein product: CASSLRGGGGVGNQPQHF.

The chain recombines TRBV4-2 with TRBJ2-7; D is perhaps TRBD2 (6 bases). Trimming cost V 3 bases and J 4 bases, with 19 bases left between them. The CDR3 runs 16 residues. In germline, CDR1 is LGHNA, CDR2 YNFKEQ. DNA for the CDR3: TGTGCCAGCAGCCAGGGAACCCTAGCGAAGGCATACGAGCAGTACTTC. As protein: CASSQGTLAKAYEQYF.

The V and J genes are TRBV25-1 and TRBJ2-1; 9 positions agree with TRBD2. From germline, CDR1 is MGHDK and CDR2 SYGVNS. The CDR3 runs to 14 residues. V lost 4 bases and J lost 5; bases outside the gene matches: 3. CDR3 DNA sequence: TGTGCCAGCAGTGGACTAGCGGCAAACAATGAGCAGTTCTTC. Encoded protein: CASSGLAANNEQFF.

The chain recombines TRBV11-2 with TRBJ1-4; no reliable D call. The V gene lost 5 bases and the J gene lost 5 bases, with 15 bases spanning the gap. The germline CDR1 and CDR2 sequences are SGHAT and FQNNGV. CDR3 length: 15 amino acids. The CDR3 protein is CASSPRTAGNEKLFF. CDR3 nucleotides: TGTGCCAGCAGCCCTCGGACGGCGGGGAATGAAAAACTGTTTTTT.

In regard to this clone: One base away lies a much larger clone, so this may be a sequencing read error. Other DNA sequences in the same sample also yield this CDR3. The rearrangement joins TRBV4-1 to TRBJ2-3; 10 bases map to TRBD2. CDR1 is MGHRA, CDR2 YSYEKL, per germline. This CDR3 has 17 amino acids. CDR3 sequence (DNA): TGCGCTAGCAGCCAAGAGGCTAGCGGGGGAAGCACAGATACGCAGTATTTT. Protein: CASSQEASGGSTDTQYF.

The rearrangement links TRBV28 to TRBJ1-3, with D perhaps matching TRBD1 (5 bases). The CDR3 consists of 12 residues. V lost 8 bases, J lost 14 bases, and 19 bases lay in between. Germline CDR1 is MDHEN and CDR2 is SYDVKM. In DNA, the CDR3 is TGTGCCAGCGTTTCAACCCCAGGGAGCCTATATTTT. Translating it yields CASVSTPGSLYF.

This clone was found once. A read error may produce the germline difference seen at one junction end. The chain has TRBV2 and TRBJ1-1; D gene uncertain. Per germline, CDR1 SNHLY and CDR2 FYNNEI. This CDR3 comprises 14 residues. As DNA, the CDR3 is TGTGCCAGCAGTGAAGATAGGGATTTAGTTGAAGCTTTATTT. Its translation is CASSEDRDLVEALF. The full variable domain, completed using reference TRBV2 and TRBJ1-1, is EPEVTQTPSHQVTQMGQEVILRCVPISNHLYFYWYRQILGQKVEFLVSFYNNEISEKSEIFDDQFSVERPDGSNFTLKIRSTKLEDSAMYFCASSEDRDLVEALFGQGTRLTVV.

The chain uses TRBV5-1 and TRBJ2-1, with 8 bases identical to TRBD2. From germline, CDR1 is SGHRS and CDR2 YFSETQ. After removal of 0 bases from V and 14 bases from J, the junction contained 4 bases not matched to a gene. CDR3 length: 12 residues. The DNA of the CDR3 is TGCGCCAGCAGCTTGGAGACTAGCGCAAAGTTCTTC. Protein product: CASSLETSAKFF.

The V call is TRBV9, the J call TRBJ2-7; TRBD2 matches at 15 bases. There are 16 residues in the CDR3. The J segment lost 6 bases and the V segment lost 0 bases, leaving 4 bases of the junction unmatched. The germline CDR1 and CDR2 sequences are SGDLS and YYNGEE. The CDR3 nucleotides read TGTGCCAGCAGCGTAGGACCGGGACTAGCGGGAGGCGAGCAGTACTTC. Protein: CASSVGPGLAGGEQYF.

The table lists this clone with a few counts. This chain joins TRBV11-1 and TRBJ1-1; D is perhaps TRBD1 (5 bases). The V end was cut by 1 base, the J end by 0 bases, with 6 bases between. The CDR3 consists of 14 residues. CDR1 and CDR2 from the germline V gene are SGHAT and FQDESV (reference sequence). The CDR3 bases are TGTGCCAGCAGCTTAGGCAGGGTGAACACTGAAGCTTTCTTT. It translates to CASSLGRVNTEAFF.

This chain uses TRBV19 with TRBJ2-7; 9 nucleotides align to TRBD1. The CDR3 is made up of 14 amino acids. The J segment lost 6 bases and the V segment lost 6 bases, leaving 9 bases of the junction unmatched. Germline-derived CDR1 and CDR2 are LNHDA and SQIVND (reference sequence). The CDR3 is CASSPGTGSLEQYF. CDR3 sequence (DNA): TGTGCCAGTAGCCCCGGGACAGGGTCGCTCGAGCAGTACTTC.

CDR3 DNA: TGCGCCAGCAGCTCCCCCGGGACAGACCAAGAGACCCAGTACTTC. Translation gives CASSSPGTDQETQYF. This chain uses TRBV5-1 with TRBJ2-5, with 7 bases matching TRBD1. After removal of 3 bases from V and 0 bases from J, the junction contained 5 bases not matched to a gene. CDR1 SGHRS and CDR2 YFSETQ come from the germline V gene. This CDR3 comprises 15 residues.

The CDR3 reads CASSNHWLAGRTDTQYF. The CDR3 DNA follows: TGTGCCAGTAGTAACCATTGGCTAGCGGGTCGCACAGATACGCAGTATTTT. V usage is TRBV19 and J usage is TRBJ2-3; TRBD2 aligns across 8 bases. Germline CDR1 LNHDA, CDR2 SQIVND (reference sequence). Germline trimming cut 4 bases from V and 1 base from J; bases unmatched to any gene: 10. This CDR3 is built from 17 residues.